These 6 T cell receptor beta chains originate from one sample sequenced in a study of blood T cell repertoires in COVID-19. Libraries were prepared by immunoSEQ multiplex PCR; TCRdb keeps only in-frame clonotypes and omits some of them. The sample has about 120,000 clones, around 89% seen once. What was sequenced was peripheral blood. The source of these receptors is a man aged 45-60 years with acute or convalescent COVID-19.

This sequence joins TRBV5-6 and TRBJ2-1; 9 positions agree with TRBD2. Trimming removed 1 base from V and 4 bases from J; junction bases left unmatched: 3. Germline loops: CDR1 SGHDT, CDR2 YYEEEE. CDR3 length: 15 amino acids. CDR3: CASSLRLAGYNEQFF. DNA for the CDR3: TGTGCCAGCAGCTTGAGGCTAGCGGGGTACAATGAGCAGTTCTTC.

This chain joins TRBV7-3 and TRBJ1-1, with a weak D call TRBD1 (5 bases). CDR3 size: 16 residues. From germline, CDR1 is SGHTA and CDR2 FQGTGA. Trimming stripped 3 bases from V and 5 bases from J, with 19 bases between. In DNA, the CDR3 is TGTGCCAGCAGCTTTGGCGCCCCCGGGGAGGGGACTGAAGCTTTCTTT. It translates to CASSFGAPGEGTEAFF. Supplemented by reference TRBV7-3 and TRBJ1-1, the full variable domain reads GAGVSQTPSNKVTEKGKYVELRCDPISGHTALYWYRQSLGQGPEFLIYFQGTGAADDSGLPNDRFFAVRPEGSVSTLKIQRTERGDSAVYLCASSFGAPGEGTEAFFGQGTRLTVV.

This chain joins TRBV6-4 and TRBJ2-3; TRBD2 matches 10 bases. After removal of 10 bases from V and 15 bases from J, the junction contained 19 bases not matched to a gene. CDR1 is MRHNA, CDR2 SNTAGT, per germline. The CDR3 spans 14 residues. CDR3 nucleotide sequence: TGTGCCACCTCGTCTAGCGGGGGTCAATTTCACAGATATTTT. Its translation is CATSSSGGQFHRYF.

The chain is built from TRBV2 and TRBJ1-3; possibly TRBD1 for D (5 bases). Germline-derived CDR1 and CDR2 are SNHLY and FYNNEI. The CDR3 is made up of 16 amino acids. The V end lost 6 bases, the J end lost 0 bases, and 15 bases lay between the germline ends. The CDR3 here is CASRSEQVGSGNTIYF. The CDR3 DNA is TGTGCCAGCAGATCCGAACAGGTGGGCTCTGGAAACACCATATATTTT.

The rearrangement links TRBV28 to TRBJ2-6; D gene uncertain. V shed 5 bases and J shed 1 base, with 9 bases lying between them. This CDR3 contains 15 residues. Germline V gene lookup returns CDR1 MDHEN and CDR2 SYDVKM. CDR3 sequence (DNA): TGTGCCAGCAGTCTAGTTTCATCTGGGGCCAACGTCCTGACTTTC. It translates to CASSLVSSGANVLTF.

The V call is TRBV7-6, the J call TRBJ1-4; 8 bases match TRBD1. Trimming at V came to 0 bases and at J to 4 bases, leaving 16 bases not matched to a gene. CDR1 and CDR2 from the germline V gene are SGHVS and FNYEAQ. CDR3 length: 20 residues. The CDR3 here is CASSLALRRRQGQDNEKLFF. The CDR3 DNA reads as TGTGCCAGCAGCTTAGCGCTACGAAGGAGACAGGGGCAGGATAATGAAAAACTGTTTTTT.